One sample yielded the 5 T cell receptor beta chains listed below, sequenced in a study of neoadjuvant anti-PD-1 for oral cavity cancer. Some clones are missing from TCRdb's copy, which holds only in-frame ones; the method was immunoSEQ multiplex PCR. The table lists about 14,000 clones, 60% to 80% of them singletons. Specimen: PBMCs, collected before nivolumab (anti-PD-1) treatment. Receptor source: a person aged 35-79 years with oral cavity squamous cell carcinoma.

The chain is built from TRBV11-3 and TRBJ2-1; TRBD1 agrees at 8 bases. V was pared by 1 base and J by 7 bases, with 3 bases of the junction left unmatched. Germline V gives CDR1 SGHNT, CDR2 YENEEA. The CDR3 length is 14 residues. The CDR3 region has the DNA TGTGCCAGCAGCTTAGCAGGGGGCTGGAATGAGCAGTTCTTC. Translation: CASSLAGGWNEQFF.

This chain uses TRBV7-8 with TRBJ1-3, with D unresolved. V lost 3 bases, J lost 0 bases, and 15 bases lay in between. CDR1 SGHVS and CDR2 FQNEAQ come from the germline V gene. The CDR3 has 17 residues. The DNA of the CDR3 is TGTGCCAGCAGCTTGACTCCCGGGGTGCCCTCTGGAAACACCATATATTTT. It specifies CASSLTPGVPSGNTIYF.

V and J are TRBV14 and TRBJ2-2, with no clear D. The CDR3 runs 16 residues. Germline values: CDR1 SGHDN, CDR2 FVKESK. Trimming pared 1 base from V and 8 bases from J, leaving 17 bases between. CDR3 sequence reads: CASSQGQDQHRGELFF. In DNA, the CDR3 is TGTGCCAGCAGCCAAGGTCAGGACCAACACCGTGGGGAGCTGTTTTTT.

This sequence joins TRBV27 and TRBJ2-6; D gene ambiguous. The germline V and J ends were trimmed by 5 bases and 4 bases, with 12 bases remaining between them. CDR3 size: 15 residues. Germline lookup yields CDR1 MNHEY and CDR2 SMNVEV (reference sequence). The CDR3 spells CASSDDFSGANVLTF. The CDR3 DNA reads TGTGCCAGCAGTGACGATTTCTCCGGGGCCAACGTCCTGACTTTC.

The chain combines TRBV10-3 with TRBJ1-5; no reliable D call. This CDR3 is built from 14 residues. Germline V gene sequence: CDR1 ENHRY, CDR2 SYGVKD. Trimming cost V 3 bases and J 4 bases, with 10 bases left between them. CDR3 loop: CAISEERLNQPQHF. CDR3 bases: TGTGCCATCAGTGAAGAACGGTTAAATCAGCCCCAGCATTTT.